This T cell receptor beta chain is from a study of blood T cell repertoires in COVID-19. Turning to the study itself: Specimens from acute and convalescent COVID-19 originated in the United States, Italy and Spain. Sample material is recorded as cDNA or gDNA derived from T cells, B-cell-depleted T cells, or PBMCs.

Losses at the gene ends were 5 bases for V and 3 bases for J; bases not matched to a gene: 8. From germline, CDR1 is SGHVS and CDR2 FQNEAQ. This CDR3 contains 16 residues. In the study's own analysis: Counts of nucleated cells, estimated from reference gene primer amplification, were obtained. Clones were sequenced by immunoSEQ multiplex PCR, and TCRdb holds only the in-frame ones, with some missing. V and J calls and clone size are given by that table; D and trimming were obtained from the DNA. Among 90,000 to 120,000 clones listed, approximately 84% were seen once. The TCR sequence derives from a human donor in a cohort sampled during active COVID-19. Sequences were obtained from peripheral blood. This chain joins TRBV7-8 and TRBJ2-1, with 9 positions matching TRBD2. CDR3 coding DNA: TGTGCCAGCAGCAATAGCGGGAGTGTGGGCTACAATGAGCAGTTCTTC. As protein: CASSNSGSVGYNEQFF.